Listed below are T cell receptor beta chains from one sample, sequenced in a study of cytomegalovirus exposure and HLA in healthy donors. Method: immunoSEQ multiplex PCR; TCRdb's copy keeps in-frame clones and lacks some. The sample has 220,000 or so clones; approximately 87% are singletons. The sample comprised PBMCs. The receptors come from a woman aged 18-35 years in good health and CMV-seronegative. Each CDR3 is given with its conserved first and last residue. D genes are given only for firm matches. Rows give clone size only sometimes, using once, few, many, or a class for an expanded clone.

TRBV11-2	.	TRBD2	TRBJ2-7	CATSGRDYEQYF	TGTGCCACCTCGGGGAGGGACTACGAGCAGTACTTC
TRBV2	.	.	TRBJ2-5	CASSEGGQETQYF	TGTGCCAGCAGTGAAGGCGGCCAAGAGACCCAGTACTTC
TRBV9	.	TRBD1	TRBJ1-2	CASSVALLGQGHGYTF	TGTGCCAGCAGCGTAGCTCTTCTGGGACAGGGTCATGGCTACACCTTC
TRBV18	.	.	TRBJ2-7	CASSPGRRSYEQYF	TGTGCCAGCTCACCAGGGCGGCGGTCCTACGAGCAGTACTTC
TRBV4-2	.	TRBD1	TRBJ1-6	CASRQGGTGLSPLHF	TGTGCCAGCAGACAAGGCGGGACAGGGCTTTCACCCCTCCACTTT
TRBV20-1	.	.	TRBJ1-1	CRVSNTEAFF	TGCAGGGTTTCGAACACTGAAGCTTTCTTT
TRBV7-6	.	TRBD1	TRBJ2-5	CASSYPGQGSQYF	TGTGCCAGCAGTTATCCGGGACAGGGTTCCCAGTACTTC
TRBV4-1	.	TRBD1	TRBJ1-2	CASSQDLEGGGYGYTF	TGCGCCAGCAGCCAAGATCTAGAAGGGGGCGGCTATGGCTACACCTTC
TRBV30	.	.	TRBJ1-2	CAWSLRGWDGYTF	TGTGCCTGGAGCCTCAGGGGTTGGGATGGCTACACCTTC
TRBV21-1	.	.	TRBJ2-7	CASSKTLDSLSYEQYF	TGTGCCAGCAGCAAAACCCTTGACAGCCTATCCTACGAGCAGTACTTC
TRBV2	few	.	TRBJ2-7	CASSPFVLEQYF	TGTGCCAGCAGTCCCTTCGTGCTCGAGCAGTACTTC
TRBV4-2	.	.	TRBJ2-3	CASSQDRGDTQYF	TGTGCCAGCAGCCAAGACAGGGGAGATACGCAGTATTTT
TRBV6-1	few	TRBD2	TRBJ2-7	CASSALSGRSAYEQYF	TGTGCCAGCAGTGCCCTGAGCGGGAGATCCGCCTACGAGCAGTACTTC
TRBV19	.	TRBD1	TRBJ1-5	CASSTGTAFNQPQHF	TGTGCCAGTAGTACCGGGACAGCCTTCAATCAGCCCCAGCATTTT
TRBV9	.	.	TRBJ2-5	CASSVEGDQETQYF	TGTGCCAGCAGCGTAGAAGGGGACCAAGAGACCCAGTACTTC
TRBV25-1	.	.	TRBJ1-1	CASSSGTGNTEAFF	TGTGCCAGCAGTTCGGGGACGGGGAACACTGAAGCTTTCTTT
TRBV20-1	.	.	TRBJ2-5	CSASSGTQYF	TGCAGTGCTAGTTCCGGGACCCAGTACTTC
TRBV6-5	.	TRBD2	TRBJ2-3	CASSTGTSSHF	TGTGCCAGCAGTACCGGGACTAGTTCGCATTTT
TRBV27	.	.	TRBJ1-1	CAARGLGNTEAFF	TGTGCCGCCCGGGGGCTAGGGAACACTGAAGCTTTCTTT
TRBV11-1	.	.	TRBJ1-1	CASSLDLQATEAFF	TGTGCCAGCAGCTTAGACCTACAGGCCACTGAAGCTTTCTTT
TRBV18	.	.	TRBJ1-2	CASSPTQGSVTF	TGTGCCAGCTCACCTACCCAGGGTTCGGTCACCTTC
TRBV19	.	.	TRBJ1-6	CASSIEGAPLHF	TGTGCCAGTAGTATAGAGGGCGCACCCCTCCACTTT
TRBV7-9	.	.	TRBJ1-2	CASSLKGRQAETF	TGTGCCAGCAGCTTAAAGGGAAGACAGGCTGAAACCTTC
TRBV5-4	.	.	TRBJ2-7	CASSSFRVAEQYF	TGTGCCAGCAGCTCCTTCAGGGTAGCCGAGCAGTACTTC
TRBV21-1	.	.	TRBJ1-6	CASSKDKGGSSPLHF	TGTGCCAGCAGCAAAGATAAGGGGGGGTCCTCACCCCTCCACTTT
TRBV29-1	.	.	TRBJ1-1	CSVDNPENTEAFF	TGCAGCGTTGATAACCCAGAGAACACTGAAGCTTTCTTT